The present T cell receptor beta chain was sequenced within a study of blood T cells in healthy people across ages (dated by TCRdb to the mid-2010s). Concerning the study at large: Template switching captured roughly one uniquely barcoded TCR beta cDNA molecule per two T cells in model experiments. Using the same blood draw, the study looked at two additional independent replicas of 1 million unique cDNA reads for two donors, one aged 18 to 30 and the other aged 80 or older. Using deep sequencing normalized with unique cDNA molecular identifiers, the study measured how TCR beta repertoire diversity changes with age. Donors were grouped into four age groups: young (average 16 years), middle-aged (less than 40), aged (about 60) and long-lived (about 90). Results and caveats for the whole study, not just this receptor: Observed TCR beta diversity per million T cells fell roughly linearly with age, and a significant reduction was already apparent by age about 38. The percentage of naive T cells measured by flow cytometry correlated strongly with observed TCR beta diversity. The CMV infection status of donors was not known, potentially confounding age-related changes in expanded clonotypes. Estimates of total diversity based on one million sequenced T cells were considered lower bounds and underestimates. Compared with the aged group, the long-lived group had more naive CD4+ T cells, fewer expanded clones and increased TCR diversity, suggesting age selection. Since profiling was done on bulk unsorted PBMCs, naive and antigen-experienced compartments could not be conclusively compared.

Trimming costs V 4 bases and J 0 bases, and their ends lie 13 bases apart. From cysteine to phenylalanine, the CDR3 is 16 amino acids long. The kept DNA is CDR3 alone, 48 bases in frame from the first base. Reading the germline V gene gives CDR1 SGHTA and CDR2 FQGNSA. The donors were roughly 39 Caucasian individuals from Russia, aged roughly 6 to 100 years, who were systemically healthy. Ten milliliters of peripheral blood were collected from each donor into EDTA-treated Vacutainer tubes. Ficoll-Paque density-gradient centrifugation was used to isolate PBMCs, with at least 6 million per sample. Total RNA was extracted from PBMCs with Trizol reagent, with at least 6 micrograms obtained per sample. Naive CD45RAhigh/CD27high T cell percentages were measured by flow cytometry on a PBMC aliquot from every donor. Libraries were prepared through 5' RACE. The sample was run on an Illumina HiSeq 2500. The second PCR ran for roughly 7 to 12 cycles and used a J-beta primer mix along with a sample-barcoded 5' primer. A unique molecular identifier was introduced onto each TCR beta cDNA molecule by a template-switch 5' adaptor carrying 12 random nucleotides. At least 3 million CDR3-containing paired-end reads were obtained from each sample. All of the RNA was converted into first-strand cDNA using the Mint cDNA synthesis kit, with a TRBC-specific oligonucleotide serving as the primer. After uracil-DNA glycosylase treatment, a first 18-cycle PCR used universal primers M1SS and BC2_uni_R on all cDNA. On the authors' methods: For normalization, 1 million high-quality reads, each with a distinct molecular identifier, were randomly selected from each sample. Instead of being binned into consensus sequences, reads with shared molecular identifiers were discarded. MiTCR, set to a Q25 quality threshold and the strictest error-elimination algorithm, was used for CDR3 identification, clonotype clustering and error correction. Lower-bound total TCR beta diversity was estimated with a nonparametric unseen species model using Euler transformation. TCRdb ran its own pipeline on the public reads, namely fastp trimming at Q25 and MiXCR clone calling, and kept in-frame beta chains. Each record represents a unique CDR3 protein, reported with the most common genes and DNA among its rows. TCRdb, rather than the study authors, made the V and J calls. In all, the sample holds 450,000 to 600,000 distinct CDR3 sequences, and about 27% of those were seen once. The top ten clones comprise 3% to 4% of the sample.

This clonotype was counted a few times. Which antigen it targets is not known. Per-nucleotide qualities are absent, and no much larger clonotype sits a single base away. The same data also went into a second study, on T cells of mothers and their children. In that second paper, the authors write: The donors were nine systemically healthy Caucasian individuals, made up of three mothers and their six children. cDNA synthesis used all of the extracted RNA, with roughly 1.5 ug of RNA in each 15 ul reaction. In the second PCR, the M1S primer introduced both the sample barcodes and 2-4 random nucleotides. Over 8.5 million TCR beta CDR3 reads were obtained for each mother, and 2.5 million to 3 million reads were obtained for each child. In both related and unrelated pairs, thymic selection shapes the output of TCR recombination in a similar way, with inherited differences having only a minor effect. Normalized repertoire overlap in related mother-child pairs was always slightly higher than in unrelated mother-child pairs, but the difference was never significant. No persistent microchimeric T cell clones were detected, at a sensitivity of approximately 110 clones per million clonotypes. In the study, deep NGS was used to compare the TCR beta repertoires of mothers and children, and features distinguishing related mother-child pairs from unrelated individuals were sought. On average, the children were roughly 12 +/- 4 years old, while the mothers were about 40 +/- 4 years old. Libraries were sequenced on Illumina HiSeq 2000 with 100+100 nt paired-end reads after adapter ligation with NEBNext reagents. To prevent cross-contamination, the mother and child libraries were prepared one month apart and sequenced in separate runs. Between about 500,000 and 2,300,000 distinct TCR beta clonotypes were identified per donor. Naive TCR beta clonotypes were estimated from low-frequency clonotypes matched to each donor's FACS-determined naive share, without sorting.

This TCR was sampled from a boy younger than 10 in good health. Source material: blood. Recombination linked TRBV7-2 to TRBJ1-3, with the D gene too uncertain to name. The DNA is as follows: TGTGCCAGCAGCTCGCTCTGGGCAGCCTCTGGAAACACCATATATTTT. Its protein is CASSSLWAASGNTIYF.